This is a list of T cell receptor beta chains from one sample in a study of blood T cells in healthy people across ages. TCRdb recomputed calls from the 5' RACE reads with MiXCR, one row per CDR3 protein. The sample lists about 1.4 million distinct CDR3 sequences; approximately 59% were seen once. Sequencing input: blood. The receptors here all came from a young man in good health. The CDR3 runs from the conserved cysteine through the conserved F or W. A D gene is named only where the DNA matches it firmly. Some rows mark clone size as missing; the rest say once, few, many or name a class of expanded clone.

J | size | D | V | CDR3 | DNA
TRBJ2-1 | few | TRBD2 | TRBV7-9 | CASSLSLATYNEQFF | TGTGCCAGCAGCTTGTCACTAGCGACCTACAATGAGCAGTTCTTC
TRBJ2-7 | once | TRBD2 | TRBV11-2 | CASSLSLAGGDYNEQYF | TGTGCCAGCAGCTTATCACTAGCGGGGGGAGATTACAATGAGCAGTACTTC
TRBJ2-1 | few | - | TRBV15 | CATSRGRGEQFF | TGTGCCACCAGCAGAGGCCGAGGTGAGCAGTTCTTC
TRBJ2-3 | - | - | TRBV2 | CASSELSDTDTQYF | TGTGCCAGCAGTGAACTTAGCGACACAGATACGCAGTATTTT
TRBJ2-6 | - | - | TRBV5-5 | CASSLMGPGANVLTF | TGTGCCAGCAGCTTAATGGGGCCTGGGGCCAACGTCCTGACTTTC
TRBJ2-1 | once | - | TRBV11-2 | CASSLERNNEQFF | TGTGCCAGCAGCTTAGAACGGAACAATGAGCAGTTCTTC
TRBJ2-7 | few | - | TRBV7-6 | CASSLRQSSYEQYF | TGTGCCAGCAGCTTAAGGCAGTCCTCCTACGAGCAGTACTTC
TRBJ2-7 | - | - | TRBV20-1 | CSARRGNHEQYF | TGCAGTGCGAGAAGGGGAAACCACGAGCAGTACTTC
TRBJ1-4 | once | - | TRBV29-1 | CSVVMGSTNEKLFF | TGCAGCGTTGTTATGGGATCAACTAATGAAAAACTGTTTTTT
TRBJ1-4 | few | TRBD1 | TRBV3-1 | CASSQAGTVNEKLFF | TGTGCCAGCAGCCAAGCCGGGACAGTAAATGAAAAACTGTTTTTT
TRBJ2-1 | - | - | TRBV27 | CASHTGTQNEQFF | TGTGCCTCCCACACCGGGACGCAGAATGAGCAGTTCTTC
TRBJ2-1 | - | - | TRBV5-1 | CASSLVPQGSSYNEQFF | TGCGCCAGCAGCTTGGTCCCGCAGGGCAGCTCCTACAATGAGCAGTTCTTC
TRBJ2-5 | - | - | TRBV2 | CASSRDSRQTQYF | TGTGCCAGCAGTCGTGACAGTAGACAGACCCAGTACTTC
TRBJ2-7 | - | TRBD2 | TRBV28 | CASIPGLASSYEQYF | TGTGCCAGCATTCCTGGACTAGCAAGCTCCTACGAGCAGTACTTC
TRBJ1-4 | - | - | TRBV6-1 | CASSEAPRLPLHEKLFF | TGTGCCAGCAGTGAAGCGCCTCGACTGCCACTCCATGAAAAACTGTTTTTT
TRBJ1-1 | few | TRBD1 | TRBV12-3/TRBV12-4 | CASSPWTGVNTEAFF | TGTGCCAGCAGTCCCTGGACAGGGGTGAACACTGAAGCTTTCTTT
TRBJ2-7 | few | - | TRBV29-1 | CSVSTVSYEQYF | TGCAGCGTTAGTACCGTTTCCTACGAGCAGTACTTC
TRBJ2-4 | - | TRBD1 | TRBV20-1 | CSAGQPPLEQYF | TGCAGTGCGGGACAGCCACCATTGGAGCAGTACTTC
TRBJ2-4 | few | - | TRBV29-1 | CSVEAGSGNIQYF | TGCAGCGTTGAAGCAGGGTCAGGGAACATTCAGTACTTC
TRBJ2-7 | - | - | TRBV4-3 | CASSHATGGSYEQYF | TGCGCCAGCAGCCACGCGACCGGAGGGTCCTACGAGCAGTACTTC
TRBJ1-4 | few | TRBD1 | TRBV20-1 | CSAPGQGNEKLFF | TGCAGTGCACCCGGACAGGGAAATGAAAAACTGTTTTTT
TRBJ1-2 | - | TRBD1 | TRBV9 | CASSVGTGTYGYTF | TGTGCCAGCAGCGTCGGGACAGGGACCTATGGCTACACCTTC
TRBJ2-7 | few | - | TRBV6-5 | CASSPLAPYEQYF | TGTGCCAGCAGTCCACTCGCCCCGTACGAGCAGTACTTC
TRBJ2-7 | few | - | TRBV2 | CASRGVDEQYF | TGTGCCAGCAGGGGTGTCGACGAGCAGTACTTC
TRBJ2-7 | few | TRBD2 | TRBV4-3 | CASSQASGGAFEQYF | TGCGCCAGCAGCCAAGCTAGCGGGGGGGCCTTCGAGCAGTACTTC
TRBJ2-1 | few | TRBD2 | TRBV4-1 | CASSQTGTSPEQFF | TGCGCCAGCAGCCAAACCGGGACTAGCCCTGAGCAGTTCTTC
TRBJ1-1 | - | - | TRBV6-6 | CASNVHRDAEAFF | TGTGCCAGCAACGTTCATCGTGATGCTGAAGCTTTCTTT
TRBJ2-5 | once | - | TRBV20-1 | CSARDITEQYF | TGCAGTGCTAGAGATATAACGGAGCAGTACTTC
TRBJ1-5 | - | TRBD1 | TRBV12-3/TRBV12-4 | CASSFGQGGNQPQHF | TGTGCCAGCAGTTTCGGACAGGGGGGCAATCAGCCCCAGCATTTT
TRBJ2-1 | - | TRBD2 | TRBV20-1 | CSARGLENNEQFF | TGCAGTGCTAGGGGACTAGAGAATAATGAGCAGTTCTTC
TRBJ1-1 | - | TRBD1 | TRBV5-1 | CASSLQLDRAEAFF | TGCGCCAGCAGCTTGCAGCTGGACAGGGCTGAAGCTTTCTTT
TRBJ1-2 | few | - | TRBV20-1 | CSARDIANYGYTF | TGCAGTGCTAGAGACATAGCAAACTATGGCTACACCTTC
TRBJ2-1 | - | TRBD2 | TRBV3-1 | CASSQGGRYDEQFF | TGTGCCAGCAGCCAAGGCGGGAGGTACGACGAGCAGTTCTTC
TRBJ2-5 | - | - | TRBV29-1 | CSVAMGGAGETQYF | TGCAGCGTTGCGATGGGTGGGGCGGGGGAGACCCAGTACTTC